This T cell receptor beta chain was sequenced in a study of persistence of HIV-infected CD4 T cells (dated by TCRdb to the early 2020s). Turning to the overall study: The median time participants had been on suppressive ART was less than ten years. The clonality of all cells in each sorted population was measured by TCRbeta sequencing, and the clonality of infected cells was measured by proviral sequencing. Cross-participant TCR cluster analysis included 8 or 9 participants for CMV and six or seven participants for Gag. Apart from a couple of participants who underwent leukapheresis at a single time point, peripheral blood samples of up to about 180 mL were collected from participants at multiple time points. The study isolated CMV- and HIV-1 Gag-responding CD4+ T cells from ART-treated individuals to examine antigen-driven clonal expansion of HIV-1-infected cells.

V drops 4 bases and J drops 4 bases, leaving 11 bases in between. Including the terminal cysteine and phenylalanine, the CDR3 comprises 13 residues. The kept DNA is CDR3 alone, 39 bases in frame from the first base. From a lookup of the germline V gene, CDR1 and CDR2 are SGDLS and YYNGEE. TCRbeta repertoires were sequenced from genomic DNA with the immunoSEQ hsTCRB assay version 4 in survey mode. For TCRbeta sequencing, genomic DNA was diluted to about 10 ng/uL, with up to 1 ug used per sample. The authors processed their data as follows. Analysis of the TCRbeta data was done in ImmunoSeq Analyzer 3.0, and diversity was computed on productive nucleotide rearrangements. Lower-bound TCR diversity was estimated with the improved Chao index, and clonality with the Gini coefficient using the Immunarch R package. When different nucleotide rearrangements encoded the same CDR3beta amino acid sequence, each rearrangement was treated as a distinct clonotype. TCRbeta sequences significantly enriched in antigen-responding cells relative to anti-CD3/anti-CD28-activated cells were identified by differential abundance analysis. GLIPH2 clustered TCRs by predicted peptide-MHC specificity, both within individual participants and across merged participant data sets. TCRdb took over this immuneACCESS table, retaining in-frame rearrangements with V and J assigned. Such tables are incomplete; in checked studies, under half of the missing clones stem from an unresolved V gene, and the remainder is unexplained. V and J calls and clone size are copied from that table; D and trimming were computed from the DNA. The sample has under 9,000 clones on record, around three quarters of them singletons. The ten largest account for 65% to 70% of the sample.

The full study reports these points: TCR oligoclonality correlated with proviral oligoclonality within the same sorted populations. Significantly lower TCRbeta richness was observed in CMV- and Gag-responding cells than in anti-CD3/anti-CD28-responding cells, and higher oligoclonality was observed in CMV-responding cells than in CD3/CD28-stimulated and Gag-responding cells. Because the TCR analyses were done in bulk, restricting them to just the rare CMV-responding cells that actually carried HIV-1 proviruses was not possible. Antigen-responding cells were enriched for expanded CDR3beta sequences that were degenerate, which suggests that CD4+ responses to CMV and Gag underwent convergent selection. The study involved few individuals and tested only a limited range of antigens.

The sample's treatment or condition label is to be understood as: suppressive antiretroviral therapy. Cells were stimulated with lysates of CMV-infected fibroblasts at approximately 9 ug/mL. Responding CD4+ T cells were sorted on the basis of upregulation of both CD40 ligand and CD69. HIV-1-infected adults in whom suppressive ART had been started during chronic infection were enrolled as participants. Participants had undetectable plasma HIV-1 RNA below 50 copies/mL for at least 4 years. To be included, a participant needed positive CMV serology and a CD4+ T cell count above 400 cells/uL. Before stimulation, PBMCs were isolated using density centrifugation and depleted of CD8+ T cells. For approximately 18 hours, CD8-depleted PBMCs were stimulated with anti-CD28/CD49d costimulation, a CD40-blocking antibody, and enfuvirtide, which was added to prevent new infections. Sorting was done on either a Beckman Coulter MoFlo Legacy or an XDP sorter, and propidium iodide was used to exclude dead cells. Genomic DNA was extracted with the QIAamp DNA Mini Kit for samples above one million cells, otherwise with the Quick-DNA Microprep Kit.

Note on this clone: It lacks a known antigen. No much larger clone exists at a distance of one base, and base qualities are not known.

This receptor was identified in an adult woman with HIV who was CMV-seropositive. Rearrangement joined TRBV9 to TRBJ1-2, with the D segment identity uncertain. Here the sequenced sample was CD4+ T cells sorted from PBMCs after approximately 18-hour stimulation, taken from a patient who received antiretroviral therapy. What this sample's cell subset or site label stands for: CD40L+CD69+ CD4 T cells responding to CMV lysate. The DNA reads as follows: TGTGCCAGCAGCAGACGGGTGCCCTATGGCTACACCTTC. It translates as CASSRRVPYGYTF.